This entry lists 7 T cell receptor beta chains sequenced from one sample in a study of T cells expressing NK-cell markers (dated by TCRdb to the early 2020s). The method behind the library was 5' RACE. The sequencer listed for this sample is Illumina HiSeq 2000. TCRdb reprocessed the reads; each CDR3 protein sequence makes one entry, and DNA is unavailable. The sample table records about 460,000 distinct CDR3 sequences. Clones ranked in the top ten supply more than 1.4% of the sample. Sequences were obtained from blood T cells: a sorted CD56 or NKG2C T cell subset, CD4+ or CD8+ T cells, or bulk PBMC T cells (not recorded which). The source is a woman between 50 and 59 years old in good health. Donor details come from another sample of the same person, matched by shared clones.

CDR3 in amino acids: CASSLVIGYGTEAFF. The chain employs TRBV7-9 and TRBJ1-1. Germline V gene data show CDR1 as SEHNR and CDR2 as FQNEAQ (reference sequence). The CDR3 totals 15 residues. The full variable domain, its missing parts supplied by reference TRBV7-9 and TRBJ1-1, is DTGVSQNPRHKITKRGQNVTFRCDPISEHNRLYWYRQTLGQGPEFLTYFQNEAQLEKSRLLSDRFSAERPKGSFSTLEIQRTEQGDSAMYLCASSLVIGYGTEAFFGQGTRLTVV.

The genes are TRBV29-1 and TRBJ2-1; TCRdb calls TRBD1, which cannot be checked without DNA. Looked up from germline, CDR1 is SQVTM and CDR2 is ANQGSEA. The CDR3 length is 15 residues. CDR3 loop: CSVVRTGSSYNEQFF.

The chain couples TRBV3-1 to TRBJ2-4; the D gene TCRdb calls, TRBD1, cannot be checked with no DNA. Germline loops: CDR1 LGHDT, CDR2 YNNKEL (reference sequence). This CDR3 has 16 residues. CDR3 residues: CASSQSQGTAKNIQYF.

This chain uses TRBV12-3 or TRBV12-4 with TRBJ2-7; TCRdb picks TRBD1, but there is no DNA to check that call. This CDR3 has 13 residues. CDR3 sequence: CASSEAPVHEQYF.

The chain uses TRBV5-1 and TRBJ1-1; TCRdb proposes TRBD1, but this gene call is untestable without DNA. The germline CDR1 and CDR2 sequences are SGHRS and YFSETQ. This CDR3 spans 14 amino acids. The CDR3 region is CASSLDRGGTEAFF.

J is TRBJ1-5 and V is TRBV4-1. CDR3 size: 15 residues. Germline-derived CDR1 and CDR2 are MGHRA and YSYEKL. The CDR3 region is CASSRGGGEVQPQHF.

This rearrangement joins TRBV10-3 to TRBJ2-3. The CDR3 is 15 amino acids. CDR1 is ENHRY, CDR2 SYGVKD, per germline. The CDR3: CAISESRERTDTQYF.